Listed below are T cell receptor beta chains from one sample, sequenced in a study of control samples from healthy donors and cancer patients. Repertoires were generated with immunoSEQ multiplex PCR, while TCRdb's copy carries only in-frame clones and drops some. The sample yields over 100,000 clones, under 95% seen once. The sample comprised blood. The receptor source for this set is a woman younger than 35 in good health. Each CDR3 is given with its conserved first and last residue. D genes are given only for firm matches. Clone size is shown for a subset of rows, as once, few, many or a class of expanded clone.

size	V	J	D	CDR3	DNA
.	TRBV24-1	TRBJ2-5	.	CATSFRGQETQYF	TGTGCCACCAGCTTCCGGGGCCAAGAGACCCAGTACTTC
.	TRBV5-1	TRBJ1-1	.	CASTRQVRFNAQRTEAFF	TGCGCCAGCACCCGGCAGGTACGGTTTAATGCGCAGCGCACTGAAGCTTTCTTT
.	TRBV7-6	TRBJ1-1	.	CASSLSPGGNTEAFF	TGTGCCAGCAGCCTTAGCCCAGGTGGGAACACTGAAGCTTTCTTT
once	TRBV7-9	TRBJ2-7	.	CASSPRVYEQYF	TGTGCCAGCAGCCCCAGGGTCTACGAGCAGTACTTC
.	TRBV29-1	TRBJ1-1	.	CSVVRVSGTEAFF	TGCAGCGTGGTCAGGGTCAGTGGCACTGAAGCTTTCTTT
few	TRBV4-2	TRBJ1-2	TRBD1	CASSGMGQGARLDGYTF	TGTGCCAGCAGCGGCATGGGACAGGGGGCGCGACTCGATGGCTACACCTTC
.	TRBV7-9	TRBJ2-7	.	CASSPEGSHYEQYF	TGTGCCAGCAGCCCGGAAGGGAGCCACTACGAGCAGTACTTC
.	TRBV6-5	TRBJ1-6	.	CASTGGEGNSPLHF	TGTGCCAGCACGGGGGGGGAAGGTAATTCACCCCTCCACTTT
.	TRBV6-2/TRBV6-3	TRBJ2-1	TRBD2	CASSPAGVSGGLYNEQFF	TGTGCCAGCAGCCCCGCGGGGGTTAGCGGGGGGTTGTACAATGAGCAGTTCTTC
.	TRBV5-6	TRBJ1-1	.	CASSLARNTEAFF	TGTGCCAGCAGCTTGGCTAGGAACACTGAAGCTTTCTTT
.	TRBV6-5	TRBJ2-7	.	CASYPTGAPYEQYF	TGTGCCAGCTATCCGACCGGGGCCCCCTACGAGCAGTACTTC
.	TRBV5-4	TRBJ2-2	.	CASSEPNTGELFF	TGTGCCAGCAGCGAACCTAACACCGGGGAGCTGTTTTTT
.	TRBV2	TRBJ2-5	.	CASSLREETQYF	TGTGCCAGCTCGCTTAGGGAGGAGACCCAGTACTTC
few	TRBV12-3/TRBV12-4	TRBJ1-2	.	CASSPDSNYGYTF	TGTGCCAGCAGCCCAGACAGTAACTATGGCTACACCTTC
.	TRBV19	TRBJ1-4	.	CAVRGLDITNEKLFF	TGTGCCGTCCGGGGTTTGGACATCACTAATGAAAAACTGTTTTTT
.	TRBV7-9	TRBJ1-5	TRBD1	CASSPGAGGQPQHF	TGTGCCAGCAGCCCAGGGGCAGGGGGTCAGCCCCAGCATTTT
.	TRBV11-3	TRBJ2-2	.	CASSRGGGELFF	TGTGCCAGCAGCCGCGGCGGCGGGGAGCTGTTTTTT
.	TRBV5-4	TRBJ2-6	TRBD1	CASSRRGRGLLVPGANVLTF	TGTGCCAGCAGCCGTCGGGGCAGGGGGCTACTCGTACCTGGGGCCAACGTCCTGACTTTC
.	TRBV6-5	TRBJ1-3	.	CASRPSGVSGNTIYF	TGTGCCAGCAGACCCTCAGGGGTATCTGGAAACACCATATATTTT
.	TRBV30	TRBJ2-2	.	CAWSVYREGTGELFF	TGTGCCTGGAGTGTCTACAGGGAGGGGACCGGGGAGCTGTTTTTT
.	TRBV19	TRBJ2-7	.	CASGRTGGYYEQYF	TGTGCCAGTGGGAGGACAGGTGGTTACTACGAGCAGTACTTC
.	TRBV2	TRBJ1-5	.	CASSDQIMGNQPQHF	TGTGCCAGCAGTGATCAAATAATGGGCAATCAGCCCCAGCATTTT
.	TRBV19	TRBJ1-2	TRBD1	CASTNRGGWVGYTF	TGTGCCAGCACAAACAGGGGAGGGTGGGTTGGCTACACCTTC
.	TRBV30	TRBJ1-1	.	CAWTDRTEAFF	TGTGCCTGGACAGACCGTACTGAAGCTTTCTTT
.	TRBV6-2/TRBV6-3	TRBJ2-1	TRBD2	CASSYNPSGRGEQFF	TGTGCCAGCAGTTATAATCCTAGCGGGAGGGGTGAGCAGTTCTTC
.	TRBV23-1	TRBJ1-3	.	CASSQSVWLTVRALVERNTIYF	TGCGCCAGCAGTCAATCGGTGTGGTTGACAGTAAGGGCCCTAGTAGAACGAAACACCATATATTTT
.	TRBV24-1	TRBJ2-7	TRBD1	CATSDSGQGESEQYF	TGTGCCACCAGTGATTCGGGACAGGGGGAAAGCGAGCAGTACTTC
.	TRBV7-9	TRBJ1-2	.	CASSPTVNYGYTF	TGTGCCAGCAGCCCGACGGTTAACTATGGCTACACCTTC
.	TRBV10-2	TRBJ1-1	.	CASTGTVNTEAFF	TGCGCCAGCACTGGGACGGTCAACACTGAAGCTTTCTTT
few	TRBV14	TRBJ1-1	TRBD1	CASAEQGALGTEAFF	TGTGCCAGCGCAGAACAGGGGGCGCTGGGCACTGAAGCTTTCTTT
.	TRBV7-9	TRBJ2-3	.	CASSPLGWNTDTQYF	TGTGCCAGCAGCCCCTTGGGGTGGAACACAGATACGCAGTATTTT
.	TRBV28	TRBJ1-1	TRBD1	CASRRQGPTEAFF	TGTGCCAGCAGGCGACAGGGACCCACTGAAGCTTTCTTT
.	TRBV6-1	TRBJ2-3	.	CASSEAIGLDTDTQYF	TGTGCCAGCAGTGAAGCGATAGGACTCGACACAGATACGCAGTATTTT
.	TRBV28	TRBJ1-1	.	CASSLEGAEAFF	TGTGCCAGCAGTTTGGAGGGGGCTGAAGCTTTCTTT
.	TRBV30	TRBJ1-2	TRBD1	CAWTGQGRPYGYTF	TGTGCCTGGACCGGACAGGGGAGGCCCTATGGCTACACCTTC
.	TRBV18	TRBJ2-5	TRBD2	CASSPLSGGQETQYF	TGTGCCAGCTCACCACTATCGGGGGGGCAAGAGACCCAGTACTTC
.	TRBV24-1	TRBJ1-1	.	CATSDPRNTEAFF	TGTGCCACCAGTGACCCTAGGAACACTGAAGCTTTCTTT
.	TRBV13	TRBJ1-3	TRBD1	CASYQRDRVNTIYF	TGTGCCAGTTATCAGCGGGACAGGGTGAACACCATATATTTT
once	TRBV7-6	TRBJ2-1	.	CASSTGTFYNEQFF	TGTGCCAGCAGCACAGGGACTTTTTACAATGAGCAGTTCTTC